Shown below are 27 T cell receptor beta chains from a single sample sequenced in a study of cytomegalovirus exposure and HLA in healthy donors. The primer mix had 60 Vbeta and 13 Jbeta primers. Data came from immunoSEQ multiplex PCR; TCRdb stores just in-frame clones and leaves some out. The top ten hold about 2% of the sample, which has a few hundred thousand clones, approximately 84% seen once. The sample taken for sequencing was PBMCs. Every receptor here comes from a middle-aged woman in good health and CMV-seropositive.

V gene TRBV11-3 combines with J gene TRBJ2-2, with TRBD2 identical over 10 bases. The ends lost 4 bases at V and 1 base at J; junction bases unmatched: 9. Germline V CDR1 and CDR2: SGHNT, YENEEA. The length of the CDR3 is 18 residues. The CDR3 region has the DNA TGTGCCAGCAGCTCTTGGACTAGCGGAGAAAAGAACACCGGGGAGCTGTTTTTT. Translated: CASSSWTSGEKNTGELFF.

CDR3: CASSLMEPGEAFF. The CDR3 bases are TGTGCCAGCAGCTTAATGGAGCCGGGTGAAGCTTTCTTT. The chain combines TRBV7-2 with TRBJ1-1; D is unclear. Per germline, CDR1 SGHTA and CDR2 FQGNSA. Trimming removed 2 bases at V and 7 bases at J, with 11 bases between. This CDR3 spans 13 amino acids.

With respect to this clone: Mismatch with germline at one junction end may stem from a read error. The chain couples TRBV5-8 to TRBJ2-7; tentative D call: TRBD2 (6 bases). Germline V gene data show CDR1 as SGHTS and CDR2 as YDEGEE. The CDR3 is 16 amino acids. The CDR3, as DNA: TGTGCCAGCAACTTGGCTGGGGGGACCCCGAACTACGAGCAGTACTTC. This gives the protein CASNLAGGTPNYEQYF.

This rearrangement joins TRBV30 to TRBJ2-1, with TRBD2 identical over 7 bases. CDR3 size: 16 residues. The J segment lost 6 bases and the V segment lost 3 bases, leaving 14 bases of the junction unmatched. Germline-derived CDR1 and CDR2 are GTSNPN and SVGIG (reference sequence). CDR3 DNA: TGTGCCTGGAGGGGGGGTTGGTTGGGACTACGCAATGAGCAGTTCTTC. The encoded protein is CAWRGGWLGLRNEQFF.

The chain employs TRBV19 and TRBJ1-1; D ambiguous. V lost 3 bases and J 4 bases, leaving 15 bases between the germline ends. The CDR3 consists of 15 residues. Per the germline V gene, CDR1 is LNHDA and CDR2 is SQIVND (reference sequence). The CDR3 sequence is CASSITPPGVTEAFF. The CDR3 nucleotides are TGTGCCAGTAGTATTACCCCCCCCGGGGTCACTGAAGCTTTCTTT.

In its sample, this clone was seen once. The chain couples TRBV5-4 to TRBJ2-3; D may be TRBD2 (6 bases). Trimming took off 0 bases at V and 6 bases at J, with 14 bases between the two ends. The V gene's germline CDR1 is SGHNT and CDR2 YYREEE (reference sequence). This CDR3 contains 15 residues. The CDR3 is CASSLGSEEGDTQYF. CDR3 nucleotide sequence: TGTGCCAGCAGCTTGGGGTCTGAGGAGGGGGATACGCAGTATTTT.

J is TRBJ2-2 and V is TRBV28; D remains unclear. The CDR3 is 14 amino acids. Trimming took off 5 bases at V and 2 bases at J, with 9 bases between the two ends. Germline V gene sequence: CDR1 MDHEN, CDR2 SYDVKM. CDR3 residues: CASSRLENTGELFF. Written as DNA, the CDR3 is TGTGCCAGCAGTAGACTTGAAAACACCGGGGAGCTGTTTTTT.

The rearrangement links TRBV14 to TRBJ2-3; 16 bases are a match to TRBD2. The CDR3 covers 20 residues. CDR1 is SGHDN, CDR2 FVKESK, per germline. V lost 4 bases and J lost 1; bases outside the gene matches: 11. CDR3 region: CASSLYAPGTSGRGTDTQYF. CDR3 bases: TGTGCCAGCAGCCTATATGCCCCCGGGACTAGCGGGAGGGGCACAGATACGCAGTATTTT.

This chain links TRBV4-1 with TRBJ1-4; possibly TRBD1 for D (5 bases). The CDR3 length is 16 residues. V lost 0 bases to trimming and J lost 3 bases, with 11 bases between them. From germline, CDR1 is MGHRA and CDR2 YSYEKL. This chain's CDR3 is CASSQDRTSANEKLFF. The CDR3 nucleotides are TGCGCCAGCAGCCAAGATCGGACATCCGCTAATGAAAAACTGTTTTTT.

The CDR3 protein is CASSSPPYQPQHF. In DNA form, the CDR3 reads TGTGCCAGCAGTTCCCCCCCGTATCAGCCCCAGCATTTT. V and J are TRBV28 and TRBJ1-5; D gene unclear. The CDR3 extends over 13 amino acids. V was clipped by 4 bases and J by 5 bases, with 9 bases between them. Germline V lookup: CDR1 MDHEN, CDR2 SYDVKM.

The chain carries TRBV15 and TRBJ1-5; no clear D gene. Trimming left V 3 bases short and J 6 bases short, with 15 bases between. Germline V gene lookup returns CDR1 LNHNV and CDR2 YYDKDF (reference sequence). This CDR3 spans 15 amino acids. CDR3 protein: CATSSPRVGSQPQHF. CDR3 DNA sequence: TGTGCCACCAGCAGCCCTCGGGTGGGGAGTCAGCCCCAGCATTTT.

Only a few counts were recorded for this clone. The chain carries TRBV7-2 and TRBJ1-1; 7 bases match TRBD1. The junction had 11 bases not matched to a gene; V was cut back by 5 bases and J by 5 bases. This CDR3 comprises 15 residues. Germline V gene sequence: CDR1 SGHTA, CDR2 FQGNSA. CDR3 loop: CASSAKTTGETEAFF. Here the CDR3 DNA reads TGTGCCAGCAGCGCTAAGACTACAGGGGAAACTGAAGCTTTCTTT.

The CDR3 is CASGARGNEQFF. CDR3 sequence (DNA): TGTGCCAGCGGGGCGCGGGGCAATGAGCAGTTCTTC. The gene calls are TRBV25-1 and TRBJ2-1, with D possibly matching TRBD2 (6 bases). CDR1 and CDR2 (germline): MGHDK, SYGVNS. CDR3 length: 12 residues. Trimming took off 8 bases at V and 6 bases at J, with 11 bases between the two ends.

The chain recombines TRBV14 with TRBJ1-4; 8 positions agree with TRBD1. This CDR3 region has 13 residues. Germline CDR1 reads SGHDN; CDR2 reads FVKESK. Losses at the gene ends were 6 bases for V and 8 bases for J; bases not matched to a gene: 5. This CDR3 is CASRMTGVEKLFF. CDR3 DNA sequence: TGTGCCAGCAGGATGACAGGGGTCGAAAAACTGTTTTTT.

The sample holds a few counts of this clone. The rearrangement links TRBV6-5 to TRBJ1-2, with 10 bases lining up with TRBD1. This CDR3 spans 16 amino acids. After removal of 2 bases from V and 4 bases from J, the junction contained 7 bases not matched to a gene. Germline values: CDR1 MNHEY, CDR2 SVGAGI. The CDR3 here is CASSYLYGTGVYGYTF. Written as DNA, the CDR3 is TGTGCCAGCAGTTACCTATACGGGACAGGGGTCTATGGCTACACCTTC.

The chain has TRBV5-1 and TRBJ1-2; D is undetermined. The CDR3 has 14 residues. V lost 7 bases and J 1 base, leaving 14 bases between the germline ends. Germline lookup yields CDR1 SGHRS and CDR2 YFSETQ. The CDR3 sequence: CASGEPDNNYGYTF. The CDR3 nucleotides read TGCGCCAGCGGCGAGCCTGACAATAACTATGGCTACACCTTC.

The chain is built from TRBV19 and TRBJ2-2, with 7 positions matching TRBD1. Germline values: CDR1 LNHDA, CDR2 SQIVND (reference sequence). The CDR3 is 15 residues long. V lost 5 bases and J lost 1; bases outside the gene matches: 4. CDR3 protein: CASSGRTGNTGELFF. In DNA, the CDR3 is TGTGCCAGTAGTGGCCGGACAGGGAACACCGGGGAGCTGTTTTTT.

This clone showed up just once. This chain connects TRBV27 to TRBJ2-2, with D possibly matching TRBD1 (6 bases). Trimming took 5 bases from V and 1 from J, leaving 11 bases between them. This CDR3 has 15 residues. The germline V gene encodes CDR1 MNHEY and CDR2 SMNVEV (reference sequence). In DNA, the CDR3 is TGTGCCAGCAGTCTTCAGACAGGGAACACCGGGGAGCTGTTTTTT. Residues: CASSLQTGNTGELFF.

DNA for the CDR3: TGTGCCAGTAGTAGCGTACAAAACCGGGACAGGGGTTACAATGAGCAGTTCTTC. Its protein is CASSSVQNRDRGYNEQFF. The chain links TRBV19 to TRBJ2-1; 10 bases line up with TRBD1. This CDR3 is 18 amino acids long. The junction had 13 bases not matched to a gene; V was cut back by 4 bases and J by 4 bases. Germline V lookup: CDR1 LNHDA, CDR2 SQIVND (reference sequence).

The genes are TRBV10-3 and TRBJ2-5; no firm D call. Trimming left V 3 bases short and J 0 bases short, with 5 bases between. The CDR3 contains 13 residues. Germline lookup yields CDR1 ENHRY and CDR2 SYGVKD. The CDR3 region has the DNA TGTGCCATCAGTGACCCGGACCAAGAGACCCAGTACTTC. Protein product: CAISDPDQETQYF.

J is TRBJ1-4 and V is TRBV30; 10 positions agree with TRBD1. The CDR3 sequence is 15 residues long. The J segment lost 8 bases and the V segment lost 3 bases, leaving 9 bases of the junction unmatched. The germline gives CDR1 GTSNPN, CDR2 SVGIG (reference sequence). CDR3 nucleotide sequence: TGTGCCTGGAGCTGGGTGACAGGGGGCATGGAAAAACTGTTTTTT. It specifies CAWSWVTGGMEKLFF.

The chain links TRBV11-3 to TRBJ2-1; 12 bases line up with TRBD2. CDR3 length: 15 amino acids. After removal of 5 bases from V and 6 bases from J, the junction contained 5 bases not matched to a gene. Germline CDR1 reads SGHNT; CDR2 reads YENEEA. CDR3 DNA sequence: TGTGCCAGCAGCCCGGGGACTAGCGGGCTCAATGAGCAGTTCTTC. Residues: CASSPGTSGLNEQFF.

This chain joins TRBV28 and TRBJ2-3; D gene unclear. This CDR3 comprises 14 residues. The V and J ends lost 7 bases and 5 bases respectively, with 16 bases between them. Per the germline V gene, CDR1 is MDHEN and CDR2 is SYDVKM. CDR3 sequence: CASNVPVSGDTQYF. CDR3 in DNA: TGTGCCAGCAACGTTCCCGTGAGTGGAGATACGCAGTATTTT. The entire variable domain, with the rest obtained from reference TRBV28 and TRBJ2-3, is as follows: DVKVTQSSRYLVKRTGEKVFLECVQDMDHENMFWYRQDPGLGLRLIYFSYDVKMKEKGDIPEGYSVSREKKERFSLILESASTNQTSMYLCASNVPVSGDTQYFGPGTRLTVL.

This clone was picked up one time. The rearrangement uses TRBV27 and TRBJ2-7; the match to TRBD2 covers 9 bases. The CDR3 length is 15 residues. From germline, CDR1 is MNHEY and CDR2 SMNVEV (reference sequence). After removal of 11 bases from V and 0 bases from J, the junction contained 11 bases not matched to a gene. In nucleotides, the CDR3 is TGTGCCGGCCAGGGACTAGCTTCGAGCTCCTACGAGCAGTACTTC. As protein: CAGQGLASSSYEQYF.

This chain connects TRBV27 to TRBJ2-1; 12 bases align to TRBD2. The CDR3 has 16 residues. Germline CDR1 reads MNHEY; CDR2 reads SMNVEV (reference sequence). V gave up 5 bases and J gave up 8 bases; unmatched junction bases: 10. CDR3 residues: CASSPQTSGSSDEQFF. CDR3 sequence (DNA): TGTGCCAGCAGTCCTCAGACTAGCGGGAGCTCCGATGAGCAGTTCTTC.

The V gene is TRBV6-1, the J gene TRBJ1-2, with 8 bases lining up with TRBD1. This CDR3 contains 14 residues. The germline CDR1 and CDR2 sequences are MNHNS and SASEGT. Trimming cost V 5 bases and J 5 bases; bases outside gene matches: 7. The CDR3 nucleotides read TGTGCCAGCAGTATTGACAGGGGCGGATATGGCTACACCTTC. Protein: CASSIDRGGYGYTF.

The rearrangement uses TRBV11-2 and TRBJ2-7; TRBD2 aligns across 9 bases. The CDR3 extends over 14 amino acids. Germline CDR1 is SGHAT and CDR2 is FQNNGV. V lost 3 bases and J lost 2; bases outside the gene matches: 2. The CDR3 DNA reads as TGTGCCAGCAGCTTGACTAGCGGTACCTACGAGCAGTACTTC. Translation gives CASSLTSGTYEQYF. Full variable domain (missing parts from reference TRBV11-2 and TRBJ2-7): EAGVAQSPRYKIIEKRQSVAFWCNPISGHATLYWYQQILGQGPKLLIQFQNNGVVDDSQLPKDRFSAERLKGVDSTLKIQPAKLEDSAVYLCASSLTSGTYEQYFGPGTRLTVT.